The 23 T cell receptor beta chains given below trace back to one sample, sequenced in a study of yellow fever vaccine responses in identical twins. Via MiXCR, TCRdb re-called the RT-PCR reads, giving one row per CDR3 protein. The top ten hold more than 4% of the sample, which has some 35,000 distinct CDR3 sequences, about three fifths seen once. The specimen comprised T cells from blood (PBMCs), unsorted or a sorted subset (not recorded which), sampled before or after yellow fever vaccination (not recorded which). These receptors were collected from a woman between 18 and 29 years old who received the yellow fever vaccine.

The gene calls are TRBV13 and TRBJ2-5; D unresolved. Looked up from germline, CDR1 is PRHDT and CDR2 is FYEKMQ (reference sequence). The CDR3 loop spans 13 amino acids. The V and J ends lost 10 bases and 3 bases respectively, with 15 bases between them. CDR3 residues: CATSRATEETQYF. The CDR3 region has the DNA TGTGCCACTTCCCGGGCCACCGAAGAGACCCAGTACTTC.

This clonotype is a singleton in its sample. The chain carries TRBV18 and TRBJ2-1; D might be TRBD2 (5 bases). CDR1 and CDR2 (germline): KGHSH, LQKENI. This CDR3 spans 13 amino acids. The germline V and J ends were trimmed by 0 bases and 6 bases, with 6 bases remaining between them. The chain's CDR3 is CASSPPGANEQFF. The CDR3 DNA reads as TGTGCCAGCTCACCACCGGGAGCCAATGAGCAGTTCTTC. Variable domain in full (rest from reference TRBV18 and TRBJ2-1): NAGVMQNPRHLVRRRGQEARLRCSPMKGHSHVYWYRQLPEEGLKFMVYLQKENIIDESGMPKERFSAEFPKEGPSILRIQQVVRGDSAAYFCASSPPGANEQFFGPGTRLTVL.

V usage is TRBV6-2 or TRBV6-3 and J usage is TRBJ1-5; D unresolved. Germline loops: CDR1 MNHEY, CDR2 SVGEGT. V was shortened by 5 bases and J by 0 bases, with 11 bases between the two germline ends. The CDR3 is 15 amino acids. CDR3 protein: CASSTRRTSNQPQHF. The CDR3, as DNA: TGTGCCAGCAGTACAAGACGGACTAGCAATCAGCCCCAGCATTTT.

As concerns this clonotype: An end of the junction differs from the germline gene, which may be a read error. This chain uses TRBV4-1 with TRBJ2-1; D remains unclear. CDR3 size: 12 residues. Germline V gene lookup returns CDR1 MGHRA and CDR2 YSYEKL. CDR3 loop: CASSPPNNERFF. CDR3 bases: TGCGCCAGCAGCCCCCCCAACAATGAGCGGTTCTTC.

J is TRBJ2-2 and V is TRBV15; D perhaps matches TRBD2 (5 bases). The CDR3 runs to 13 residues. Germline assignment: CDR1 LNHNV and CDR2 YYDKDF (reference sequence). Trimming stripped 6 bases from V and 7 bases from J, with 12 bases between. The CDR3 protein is CATSGSGIGELFF. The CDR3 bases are TGTGCCACCAGTGGGTCCGGGATCGGGGAGCTGTTTTTT.

The CDR3 here is CASSRAPQGGSSYEQYF. The CDR3 DNA sequence: TGTGCCAGCAGCAGAGCCCCACAGGGGGGTTCTTCCTACGAGCAGTACTTC. The chain carries TRBV7-6 and TRBJ2-7, with 8 bases identical to TRBD1. Trimming at V came to 5 bases and at J to 1 base, leaving 13 bases not matched to a gene. The CDR3 sequence is 17 residues long. CDR1 is SGHVS, CDR2 FNYEAQ, per germline.

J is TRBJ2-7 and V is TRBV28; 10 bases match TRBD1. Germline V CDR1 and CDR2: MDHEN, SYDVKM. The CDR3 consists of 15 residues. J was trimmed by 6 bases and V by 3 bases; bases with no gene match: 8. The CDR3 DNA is TGTGCCAGCAGTTTCCTGACCGGGACAGGGGCCGAGCAGTACTTC. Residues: CASSFLTGTGAEQYF.

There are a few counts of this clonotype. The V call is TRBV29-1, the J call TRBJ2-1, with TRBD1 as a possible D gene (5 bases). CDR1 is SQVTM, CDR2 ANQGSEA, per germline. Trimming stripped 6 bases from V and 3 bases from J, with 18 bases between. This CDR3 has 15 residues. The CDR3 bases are TGCAGCGTCCCCGGGCAATTAGGGGTCTACAATGAGCAGTTCTTC. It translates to CSVPGQLGVYNEQFF.

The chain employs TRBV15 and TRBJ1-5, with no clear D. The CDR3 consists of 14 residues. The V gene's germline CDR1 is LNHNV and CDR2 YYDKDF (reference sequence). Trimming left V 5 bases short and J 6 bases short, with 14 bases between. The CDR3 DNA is TGTGCCACCAGCGAGGACGGGGAAGCTCAGCCCCAGCATTTT. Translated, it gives CATSEDGEAQPQHF.

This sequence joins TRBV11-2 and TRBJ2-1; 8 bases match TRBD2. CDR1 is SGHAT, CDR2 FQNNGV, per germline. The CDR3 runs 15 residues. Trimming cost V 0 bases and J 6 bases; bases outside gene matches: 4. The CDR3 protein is CASSLDHGTSNEQFF. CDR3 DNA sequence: TGTGCCAGCAGCTTAGACCACGGGACTAGCAATGAGCAGTTCTTC.

The CDR3 region has the DNA TGCGCCAGCAGCTTGGAAGCCCCCGAGCAGTTCTTC. The encoded protein is CASSLEAPEQFF. The rearrangement joins TRBV5-1 to TRBJ2-1; no reliable D call. Deletions cut 0 bases from V and 10 bases from J, with 8 bases between. The germline V gene encodes CDR1 SGHRS and CDR2 YFSETQ. The CDR3 extends over 12 amino acids.

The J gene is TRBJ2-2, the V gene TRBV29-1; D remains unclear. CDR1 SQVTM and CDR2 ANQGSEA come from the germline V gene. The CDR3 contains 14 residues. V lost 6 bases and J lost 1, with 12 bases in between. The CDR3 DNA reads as TGCAGCGTCCACCTTCTAGGGAACACCGGGGAGCTGTTTTTT. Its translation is CSVHLLGNTGELFF.

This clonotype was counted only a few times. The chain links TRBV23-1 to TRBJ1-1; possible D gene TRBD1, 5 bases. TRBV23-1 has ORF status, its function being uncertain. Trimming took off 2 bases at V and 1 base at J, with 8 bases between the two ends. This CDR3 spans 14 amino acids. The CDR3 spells CASSQGQENTEAFF. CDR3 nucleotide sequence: TGCGCCAGCAGTCAAGGACAAGAGAACACTGAAGCTTTCTTT.

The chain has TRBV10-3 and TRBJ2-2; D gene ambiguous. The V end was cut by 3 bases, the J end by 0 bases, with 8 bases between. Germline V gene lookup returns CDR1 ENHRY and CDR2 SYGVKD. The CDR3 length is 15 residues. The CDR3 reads CAISDTPANTGELFF. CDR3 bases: TGTGCCATCAGTGACACACCTGCGAACACCGGGGAGCTGTTTTTT.

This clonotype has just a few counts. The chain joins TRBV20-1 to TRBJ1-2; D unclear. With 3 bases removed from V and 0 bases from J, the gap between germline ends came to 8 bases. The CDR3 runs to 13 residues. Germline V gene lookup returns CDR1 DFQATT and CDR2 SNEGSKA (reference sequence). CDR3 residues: CSARWEANYGYTF. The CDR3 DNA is TGCAGTGCTAGGTGGGAAGCTAACTATGGCTACACCTTC.

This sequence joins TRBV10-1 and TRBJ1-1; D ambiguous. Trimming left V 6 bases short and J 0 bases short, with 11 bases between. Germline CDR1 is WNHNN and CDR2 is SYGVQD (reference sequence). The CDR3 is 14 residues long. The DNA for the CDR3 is TGCGCCAGCAGCGACCGACCCATGAACACTGAAGCTTTCTTT. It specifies CASSDRPMNTEAFF.

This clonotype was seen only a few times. The CDR3 DNA is TGTGCCAGCAGTAGGACTAGCGAGTACAATGAGCAGTTCTTC. Its translation is CASSRTSEYNEQFF. The chain carries TRBV6-1 and TRBJ2-1; 9 nucleotides match TRBD2. V lost 5 bases to trimming and J lost 4 bases; unmatched junction nucleotides: 3. The length of the CDR3 is 14 residues. Germline lookup yields CDR1 MNHNS and CDR2 SASEGT.

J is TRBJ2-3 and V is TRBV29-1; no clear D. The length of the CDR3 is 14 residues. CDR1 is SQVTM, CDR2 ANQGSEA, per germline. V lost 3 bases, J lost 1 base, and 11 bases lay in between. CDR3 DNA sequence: TGCAGCGTTGAGAGTCGCGTAGGCACAGATACGCAGTATTTT. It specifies CSVESRVGTDTQYF.

The chain's CDR3 is CASSQDLSGGSDTQYF. The CDR3, as DNA: TGTGCCAGCAGCCAAGATCTAAGCGGGGGATCAGATACGCAGTATTTT. The chain joins TRBV4-2 to TRBJ2-3; 8 bases line up with TRBD2. Unmatched junction bases numbered 6, after V lost 0 bases and J lost 4 bases. The length of the CDR3 is 16 residues. Per germline, CDR1 LGHNA and CDR2 YNFKEQ.

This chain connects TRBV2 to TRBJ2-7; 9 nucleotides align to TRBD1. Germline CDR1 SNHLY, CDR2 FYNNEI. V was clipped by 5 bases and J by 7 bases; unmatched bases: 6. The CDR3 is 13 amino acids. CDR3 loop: CASSLGTGREQYV. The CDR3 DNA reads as TGTGCCAGCAGTCTGGGGACAGGGCGGGAGCAGTACGTC.

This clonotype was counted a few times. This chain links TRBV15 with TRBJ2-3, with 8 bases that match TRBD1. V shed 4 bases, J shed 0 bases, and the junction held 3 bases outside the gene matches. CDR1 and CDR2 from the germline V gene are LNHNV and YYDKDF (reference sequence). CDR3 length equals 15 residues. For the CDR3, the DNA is TGTGCCACCAGCACCCGGGACAGGAGCACAGATACGCAGTATTTT. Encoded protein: CATSTRDRSTDTQYF. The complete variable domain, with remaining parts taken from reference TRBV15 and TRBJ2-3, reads DAMVIQNPRYQVTQFGKPVTLSCSQTLNHNVMYWYQQKSSQAPKLLFHYYDKDFNNEADTPDNFQSRRPNTSFCFLDIRSPGLGDTAMYLCATSTRDRSTDTQYFGPGTRLTVL.

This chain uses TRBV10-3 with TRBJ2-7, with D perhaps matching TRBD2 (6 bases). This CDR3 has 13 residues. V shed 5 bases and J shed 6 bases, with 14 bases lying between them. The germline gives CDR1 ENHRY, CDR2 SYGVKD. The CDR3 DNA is TGTGCCATCAGTAGTGCTGGAGGGTCCGAGCAGTACTTC. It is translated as CAISSAGGSEQYF.

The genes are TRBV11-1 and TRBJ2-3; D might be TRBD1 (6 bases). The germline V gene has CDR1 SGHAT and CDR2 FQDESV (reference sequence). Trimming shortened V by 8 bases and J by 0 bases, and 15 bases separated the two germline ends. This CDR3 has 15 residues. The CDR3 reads CASDSQGVSTDTQYF. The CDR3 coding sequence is TGTGCCAGCGACTCACAGGGAGTTAGCACAGATACGCAGTATTTT.